This passage covers 32 T cell receptor beta chains from one sample sequenced in a study of control samples from healthy donors and cancer patients. Some clones are missing from TCRdb's copy, which holds only in-frame ones; the method was immunoSEQ multiplex PCR. The sample has some 180,000 clones, and its top ten clones hold under 2.5%. The sample comprised blood. The source is a young woman in good health.

The chain joins TRBV28 to TRBJ2-7, with D possibly being TRBD2 (6 bases). CDR3 length: 14 residues. Germline V lookup: CDR1 MDHEN, CDR2 SYDVKM. V shed 8 bases and J shed 2 bases, with 16 bases lying between them. The CDR3 is CASLKEGSTYEQYF. CDR3 nucleotide sequence: TGTGCCAGCCTAAAGGAGGGTTCTACCTACGAGCAGTACTTC.

The chain carries TRBV7-2 and TRBJ1-2; TRBD1 matches 12 bases. Germline assignment: CDR1 SGHTA and CDR2 FQGNSA. The V and J ends lost 10 bases and 5 bases, in that order; junction bases with no gene match: 14. There are 16 residues in the CDR3. In DNA, the CDR3 is TGTGCCACCGGGACACTCGGGACAGGGGGCGGTTATGGCTACACCTTC. It translates to CATGTLGTGGGYGYTF.

The CDR3: CASSLASGVYEQYF. CDR3 DNA: TGTGCCAGCAGCTTGGCTAGCGGGGTCTACGAGCAGTACTTC. The chain is built from TRBV11-2 and TRBJ2-7, with TRBD2 matching over 9 bases. The CDR3 length is 14 residues. Trimming at V came to 3 bases and at J to 3 bases, leaving 3 bases not matched to a gene. Germline lookup yields CDR1 SGHAT and CDR2 FQNNGV.

The DNA for the CDR3 is TGTGCCAGCAGTTTATACGGAAGGGGGCCCTACAGCAATCAGCCCCAGCATTTT. It encodes CASSLYGRGPYSNQPQHF. The V call is TRBV28, the J call TRBJ1-5; 7 positions match TRBD1. The CDR3 is made up of 18 amino acids. The V gene's germline CDR1 is MDHEN and CDR2 SYDVKM. V lost 1 base, J lost 1 base, and 10 bases stayed unmatched.

The chain combines TRBV7-9 with TRBJ1-1, with D perhaps matching TRBD1 (5 bases). This CDR3 comprises 12 residues. The V end was cut by 0 bases, the J end by 7 bases, with 6 bases between. Germline V gene sequence: CDR1 SEHNR, CDR2 FQNEAQ (reference sequence). The CDR3 loop is CASSLAGREAFF. CDR3 in DNA: TGTGCCAGCAGCTTAGCGGGACGTGAAGCTTTCTTT.

The V and J genes are TRBV7-2 and TRBJ1-1; D ambiguous. The CDR3 has 14 residues. V lost 3 bases, J lost 7 bases, and 15 bases lay in between. Germline values: CDR1 SGHTA, CDR2 FQGNSA. This CDR3 reads CASSFFGILGEAFF. CDR3 bases: TGTGCCAGCAGCTTTTTTGGGATACTGGGTGAAGCTTTCTTT.

The V and J genes are TRBV9 and TRBJ2-4; D uncertain. CDR3 length equals 13 residues. Between the trimmed V and J ends, which lost 0 bases and 5 bases, there was a span of 6 bases. Germline loops: CDR1 SGDLS, CDR2 YYNGEE. DNA for the CDR3: TGTGCCAGCAGCGTAGTGCCAGAAAACATTCAGTACTTC. This encodes CASSVVPENIQYF.

The V and J genes are TRBV12-3 or TRBV12-4 and TRBJ1-5; D remains unclear. V shed 3 bases and J shed 7 bases, with 10 bases lying between them. The CDR3 covers 13 residues. This CDR3 is CASSFRTEQPQHF. CDR3 nucleotides: TGTGCCAGCAGTTTTCGGACCGAGCAGCCCCAGCATTTT.

This chain connects TRBV27 to TRBJ2-7, with 11 bases aligning to TRBD2. The V and J ends lost 4 bases and 2 bases, in that order; junction bases with no gene match: 1. CDR3 size: 14 residues. Looked up from germline, CDR1 is MNHEY and CDR2 is SMNVEV (reference sequence). CDR3 loop: CASSWTSGPYEQYF. CDR3 coding DNA: TGTGCCAGCAGTTGGACTAGCGGGCCCTACGAGCAGTACTTC.

The J gene is TRBJ2-1, the V gene TRBV7-9; 8 bases line up with TRBD1. Germline trimming cut 5 bases from V and 2 bases from J; bases unmatched to any gene: 8. The CDR3 runs to 16 residues. Germline V gives CDR1 SEHNR, CDR2 FQNEAQ (reference sequence). In DNA form, the CDR3 reads TGTGCCAGCAGCCAAAGGGACAGGCGAGCCTACAATGAGCAGTTCTTC. It is translated as CASSQRDRRAYNEQFF.

The chain carries TRBV6-2 or TRBV6-3 and TRBJ1-2; D uncertain. The V gene lost 6 bases and the J gene lost 7 bases, with 18 bases spanning the gap. CDR1 MNHEY and CDR2 SVGEGT come from the germline V gene. This CDR3 comprises 14 residues. The CDR3 here is CASSPSKGFTGYTF. CDR3 bases: TGTGCCAGCAGCCCAAGTAAGGGTTTTACTGGCTACACCTTC.

The chain has TRBV7-9 and TRBJ2-3; 9 nucleotides agree with TRBD2. J lost 1 base, V lost 3 bases, and 5 bases had no gene match. The CDR3 length is 16 residues. Germline CDR1 is SEHNR and CDR2 is FQNEAQ (reference sequence). In nucleotides, the CDR3 is TGTGCCAGCAGCTTCGATGTAGCGGGGGGCACAGATACGCAGTATTTT. As protein: CASSFDVAGGTDTQYF.

The chain combines TRBV27 with TRBJ2-7, with a tentative D call TRBD1 (5 bases). The CDR3 covers 14 residues. With 6 bases removed from V and 1 base from J, the gap between germline ends came to 13 bases. The germline V gene has CDR1 MNHEY and CDR2 SMNVEV (reference sequence). The CDR3 here is CASRGQGLSYEQYF. Written as DNA, the CDR3 is TGTGCCAGCAGGGGGCAGGGTTTATCCTACGAGCAGTACTTC.

This chain uses TRBV12-3 or TRBV12-4 with TRBJ1-2, with no clear D. Trimming pared 8 bases from V and 5 bases from J, leaving 12 bases between. This CDR3 is built from 12 residues. CDR3 protein: CASARTDYGYTF. CDR3 coding DNA: TGTGCCAGCGCTCGGACGGATTATGGCTACACCTTC.

Remarks on this clone: The junction differs from germline at one of its ends, possibly a read error. The chain has TRBV15 and TRBJ1-1; 8 bases match TRBD1. The CDR3 runs 14 residues. Germline assignment: CDR1 LNHNV and CDR2 YYDKDF (reference sequence). The CDR3 sequence is CATSGERAGGKAFF. In DNA, the CDR3 is TGTGCCACCAGCGGAGAACGGGCAGGGGGCAAAGCTTTCTTT.

The chain has TRBV3-1 (or the pseudogene TRBV3-2) and TRBJ2-3; tentatively, D is TRBD1 (6 bases). Germline loops: CDR1 LGHDT, CDR2 YNNKEL (reference sequence). The CDR3 has 15 amino acids. Trimming cost V 0 bases and J 4 bases, with 11 bases left between them. The CDR3 is CASSQDAGAADTQYF. The CDR3 nucleotides are TGTGCCAGCAGCCAAGATGCAGGGGCGGCAGATACGCAGTATTTT.

For this clone: A junction end diverges from the germline sequence, so it may reflect a read error. The rearrangement uses TRBV27 and TRBJ1-2; D ambiguous. CDR1 MNHEY and CDR2 SMNVEV come from the germline V gene (reference sequence). This CDR3 has 11 amino acids. CDR3 protein: CASSPGYGYTF. DNA for the CDR3: TGTGCCAGCAGCCCGGGCTATGGTTACACCTTC.

The rearrangement uses TRBV27 and TRBJ1-2; the D gene is possibly TRBD1 (6 bases). The V end lost 6 bases, the J end lost 7 bases, and 15 bases lay between the germline ends. From germline, CDR1 is MNHEY and CDR2 SMNVEV (reference sequence). This CDR3 is 13 amino acids long. CDR3 nucleotides: TGTGCCAGCAGGTCGCAGGGGAATAGTGGCTACACCTTC. Protein sequence: CASRSQGNSGYTF.

The V and J genes are TRBV19 and TRBJ1-5; TRBD1 might be the D (5 bases). Per germline, CDR1 LNHDA and CDR2 SQIVND (reference sequence). The CDR3 is 15 residues long. V was trimmed by 6 bases and J by 0 bases, leaving 12 bases between them. This CDR3 reads CASRRDSYSNQPQHF. The DNA for the CDR3 is TGTGCCAGTAGACGAGACAGTTATAGCAATCAGCCCCAGCATTTT.

V usage is TRBV5-1 and J usage is TRBJ2-1; 11 bases align to TRBD2. This CDR3 contains 17 residues. Germline V gives CDR1 SGHRS, CDR2 YFSETQ. With V trimmed by 4 bases and J by 6 bases, 12 bases remained unmatched. CDR3 sequence reads: CASSPGVLAGGFNEQFF. The CDR3 DNA reads as TGCGCCAGCAGCCCTGGGGTCCTAGCGGGGGGTTTCAATGAGCAGTTCTTC.

This chain joins TRBV6-5 and TRBJ1-1, with D hard to call. The CDR3 totals 13 residues. The germline V and J ends were trimmed by 3 bases and 3 bases, with 8 bases remaining between them. Per the germline V gene, CDR1 is MNHEY and CDR2 is SVGAGI. The CDR3 sequence: CASSYKRDTEAFF. CDR3 DNA: TGTGCCAGCAGTTATAAGAGGGACACTGAAGCTTTCTTT.

The chain joins TRBV23-1 to TRBJ2-3; D could derive from TRBD1 or TRBD2 (5 bases each). TRBV23-1 is marked as an open reading frame, function uncertain. V was trimmed by 0 bases and J by 4 bases, leaving 14 bases between them. The CDR3 loop spans 16 amino acids. CDR3 protein: CASSQSIRQGPDTQYF. The CDR3 DNA reads TGCGCCAGCAGTCAATCGATTAGGCAGGGACCAGATACGCAGTATTTT.

V gene TRBV4-1 combines with J gene TRBJ2-1; D gene unclear. Germline V gene data show CDR1 as MGHRA and CDR2 as YSYEKL. Trimming stripped 0 bases from V and 4 bases from J, with 16 bases between. The CDR3 totals 17 residues. The CDR3 DNA sequence: TGCGCCAGCAGCCAAGATGCGTCAGGTTCGCGATACAATGAGCAGTTCTTC. This sequence encodes CASSQDASGSRYNEQFF.

The rearrangement joins TRBV2 to TRBJ2-7; 9 bases match TRBD2. V dropped 8 bases and J dropped 0; count of bases not matched to a gene: 17. This CDR3 has 18 residues. Per the germline V gene, CDR1 is SNHLY and CDR2 is FYNNEI. For the CDR3, the DNA is TGTGCCAGCTACCAAGACTTCCCTCCTAGCGGGGACTCCTACGAGCAGTACTTC. This encodes CASYQDFPPSGDSYEQYF.

The DNA for the CDR3 is TGCGCCAGCAGCTCCTCAGGACAGTCCGAAAAACTGTTTTTT. Protein product: CASSSSGQSEKLFF. The chain joins TRBV10-1 to TRBJ1-4, with D possibly TRBD1 on 6 matching bases. Germline CDR1 WNHNN, CDR2 SYGVQD (reference sequence). V lost 6 bases, J lost 8 bases, and 16 bases lay in between. This CDR3 spans 14 amino acids.

The chain uses TRBV3-1 (or the pseudogene TRBV3-2) and TRBJ1-6, with a tentative D call TRBD1 (6 bases). Germline CDR1 LGHDT, CDR2 YNNKEL (reference sequence). V lost 3 bases, J lost 8 bases, and 11 bases lay in between. This CDR3 contains 14 residues. Written as DNA, the CDR3 is TGTGCCAGCAGCCAGCCAGGGGAGGATTCACCCCTCCACTTT. Encoded protein: CASSQPGEDSPLHF.

The chain employs TRBV2 and TRBJ1-1; D is unclear. Trimming took off 2 bases at V and 5 bases at J, with 12 bases between the two ends. Germline assignment: CDR1 SNHLY and CDR2 FYNNEI. The CDR3 sequence is 14 residues long. The CDR3 spells CASSEWSAGTEAFF. The DNA of the CDR3 is TGTGCCAGCAGTGAATGGTCTGCCGGAACTGAAGCTTTCTTT.

The rearrangement links TRBV5-6 to TRBJ2-7; no clear D gene. Between the trimmed V and J ends, which lost 2 bases and 4 bases, there was a span of 7 bases. This CDR3 comprises 12 residues. Germline loops: CDR1 SGHDT, CDR2 YYEEEE. CDR3 protein: CASSLLEYEQYF. CDR3 nucleotide sequence: TGTGCCAGCAGCTTATTAGAATACGAGCAGTACTTC.

V and J are TRBV7-9 and TRBJ1-2; TRBD1 is a possible D gene (6 bases). The CDR3 is 13 amino acids. Germline V gene sequence: CDR1 SEHNR, CDR2 FQNEAQ (reference sequence). V was pared by 4 bases and J by 10 bases, with 16 bases between. DNA of the CDR3: TGTGCCAGCAGCTCAGTTCAGACAGGCAACTACACCTTC. Amino acid sequence: CASSSVQTGNYTF. Using reference TRBV7-9 and TRBJ1-2 for the parts outside the CDR3, the full variable domain is DTGVSQNPRHKITKRGQNVTFRCDPISEHNRLYWYRQTLGQGPEFLTYFQNEAQLEKSRLLSDRFSAERPKGSFSTLEIQRTEQGDSAMYLCASSSVQTGNYTFGSGTRLTVV.

J is TRBJ1-2 and V is TRBV4-1; D remains unclear. V gave up 1 base and J gave up 3 bases, with 6 bases separating them. Looked up from germline, CDR1 is MGHRA and CDR2 is YSYEKL. This CDR3 contains 13 residues. CDR3 in amino acids: CASSQGEDYGYTF. The CDR3 DNA follows: TGCGCCAGCAGCCAAGGGGAGGACTATGGCTACACCTTC.

The chain uses TRBV2 and TRBJ2-2; no definite D call. V gave up 3 bases and J gave up 8 bases, with 10 bases separating them. The CDR3 contains 13 residues. Looked up from germline, CDR1 is SNHLY and CDR2 is FYNNEI. The CDR3 loop reads CASSDIVGGELFF. In DNA form, the CDR3 reads TGTGCCAGCAGTGACATAGTTGGGGGGGAGCTGTTTTTT.

The chain links TRBV19 to TRBJ2-3; 8 bases agree with TRBD2. CDR1 is LNHDA, CDR2 SQIVND, per germline (reference sequence). V was pared by 3 bases and J by 1 base, with 3 bases of the junction left unmatched. This CDR3 is 15 amino acids long. CDR3 sequence: CASSIRGGGTDTQYF. CDR3 in DNA: TGTGCCAGTAGTATCCGGGGGGGAGGCACAGATACGCAGTATTTT.